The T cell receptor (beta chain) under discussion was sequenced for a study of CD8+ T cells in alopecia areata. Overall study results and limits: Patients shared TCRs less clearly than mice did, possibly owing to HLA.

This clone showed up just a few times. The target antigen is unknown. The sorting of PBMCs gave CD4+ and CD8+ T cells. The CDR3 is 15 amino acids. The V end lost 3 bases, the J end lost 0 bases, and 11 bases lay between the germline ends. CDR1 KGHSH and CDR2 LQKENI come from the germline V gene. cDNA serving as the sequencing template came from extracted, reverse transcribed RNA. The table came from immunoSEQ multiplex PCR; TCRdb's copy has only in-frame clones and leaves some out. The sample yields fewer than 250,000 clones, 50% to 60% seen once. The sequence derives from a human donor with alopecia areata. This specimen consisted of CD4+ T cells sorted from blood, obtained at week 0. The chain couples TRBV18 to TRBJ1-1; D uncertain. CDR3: CASSPSRAVNTEAFF. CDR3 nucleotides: TGTGCCAGCTCACCTTCACGAGCTGTGAACACTGAAGCTTTCTTT. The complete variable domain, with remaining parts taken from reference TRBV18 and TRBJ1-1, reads NAGVMQNPRHLVRRRGQEARLRCSPMKGHSHVYWYRQLPEEGLKFMVYLQKENIIDESGMPKERFSAEFPKEGPSILRIQQVVRGDSAAYFCASSPSRAVNTEAFFGQGTRLTVV.